This T cell receptor beta chain was sequenced during a study of cytomegalovirus exposure and HLA in healthy donors. PCR used 60 Vbeta primers and 13 Jbeta primers. In the authors' workflow: Per a later analysis, the number of unique TCR beta chains was some 75 million, of which 9 million to 14 million were shared. The data were produced by immunoSEQ multiplex PCR, yet TCRdb's version contains in-frame clones alone and is incomplete. V, J and clone size derive from that table, while D and trimming were established from the DNA sequence. This table lists roughly 65,000 clones. On this clone: Its antigen is unidentified.

Findings and limits, study-wide: Sequencing probably produced one cluster of sequence variants that were highly shared. Equally common other TCR beta chains were less clonally expanded than HLA-associated ones, a later analysis found. A link between a missense DCLRE1C variant and TCR beta V- and J-gene trimming emerged from a later analysis.

Germline CDR1 reads SEHNR; CDR2 reads FQNEAQ (reference sequence). The CDR3 is 13 amino acids. The germline V and J ends were trimmed by 4 bases and 6 bases, with 12 bases remaining between them. The sequence derives from a boy younger than 18 in good health and CMV-seronegative. The chain joins TRBV7-9 to TRBJ1-2, with a tentative D call TRBD1 (5 bases). Sequencing was performed on PBMCs. DNA for the CDR3: TGTGCCAGCAGCTCGGGGGAGCTGGATGGCTACACCTTC. It specifies CASSSGELDGYTF.